A selection of T cell receptor beta chains follows, all from one sample in a study of T-cell reconstitution after alpha-beta-depleted transplantation in children. TCRdb reanalysed the PCR reads using MiXCR and keeps one entry per CDR3 protein. The sample consists of approximately 490,000 distinct CDR3 sequences, under 15% of them appearing once. The input for sequencing was PBMCs from the stem cell graft donor, taken from the stem cell graft. These receptors were collected from a human donor who donated a stem cell graft to a child with combined immunodeficiency. Both conserved end residues are part of each CDR3.

V gene	J gene	CDR3 protein
TRBV27	TRBJ2-1	CASSLSPRGNEQFF
TRBV5-8	TRBJ2-1	CASSLQWRGGSYNEQFF
TRBV29-1	TRBJ2-1	CSVLAGSSYNEQFF
TRBV6-1	TRBJ2-1	CASSQTGGGYNEQFF
TRBV3-1	TRBJ2-7	CASSGVRTYEQYF
TRBV7-9	TRBJ2-3	CASSPDRGRTQYF
TRBV9	TRBJ2-7	CASSPEDISYEQYF
TRBV10-3	TRBJ2-5	CAISGPGLAEAQYF
TRBV24-1	TRBJ2-7	CATSDAAAEKYF
TRBV20-1	TRBJ1-4	CSAKQGTNEKLFF
TRBV5-6	TRBJ2-7	CASSPLGSQGPSYEQYF
TRBV7-9	TRBJ2-1	CASSLDYSYEQFF
TRBV5-1	TRBJ2-5	CASSSSGQRETQYF
TRBV6-2/TRBV6-3	TRBJ2-1	CASIPLGQGRNNEQFF
TRBV12-3/TRBV12-4	TRBJ2-1	CASSLVRSGRPLYNEQFF
TRBV12-3/TRBV12-4	TRBJ2-1	CASRSGQVATMGQFF
TRBV20-1	TRBJ2-7	CCARLGGAVMTSGQYF
TRBV6-5	TRBJ2-3	CASSYSSGGLSSTDTQYF
TRBV12-3/TRBV12-4	TRBJ1-1	CASSGPYGRAGTEAFF
TRBV20-1	TRBJ2-3	CSAKAPSDTQYF
TRBV6-4	TRBJ2-1	CASRPTSGGAHEQFF
TRBV24-1	TRBJ2-7	CATSERLAGVYEQYF
TRBV6-5	TRBJ2-3	CASSYLSGGGGDTQYF
TRBV12-3/TRBV12-4	TRBJ2-7	CAIRGKQPPFEQYF
TRBV30	TRBJ2-3	CAWAGGGPFDTQYF
TRBV6-5	TRBJ1-2	CASSYGAADYGYTF
TRBV12-3/TRBV12-4	TRBJ1-2	CASSLEGNRANYGYTF
TRBV30	TRBJ2-7	CAWMRGPSRGEQYF
TRBV6-2/TRBV6-3	TRBJ1-2	CASSYGAGLSSNYGYTF
TRBV4-2	TRBJ2-5	CASSQESLAVQETQYF
TRBV4-2	TRBJ1-3	CASSHPGQSPGNTIYF
TRBV6-1	TRBJ2-5	CASRQEGSQTQYF
TRBV4-3	TRBJ2-7	CASSQDVVASAPYEQYF
TRBV18	TRBJ2-2	CASSPLALDSMNTGELFF
TRBV6-5	TRBJ1-4	CASSYSGRMRNEKLFF
TRBV7-2	TRBJ2-1	CASSLSAAGGRKFF
TRBV27	TRBJ1-5	CASSPTYNSNQPQHF
TRBV6-2/TRBV6-3	TRBJ1-1	CASSYVATEAFF
TRBV5-6	TRBJ1-1	CASRQEGGWKAFF
TRBV30	TRBJ1-5	CAWSVQGNHPQHF
TRBV5-1	TRBJ2-7	CASSLADSGDEQYF
TRBV4-3	TRBJ2-7	CASSQDRGNEQYF
TRBV29-1	TRBJ2-7	CSVGGRLGSYEQYF